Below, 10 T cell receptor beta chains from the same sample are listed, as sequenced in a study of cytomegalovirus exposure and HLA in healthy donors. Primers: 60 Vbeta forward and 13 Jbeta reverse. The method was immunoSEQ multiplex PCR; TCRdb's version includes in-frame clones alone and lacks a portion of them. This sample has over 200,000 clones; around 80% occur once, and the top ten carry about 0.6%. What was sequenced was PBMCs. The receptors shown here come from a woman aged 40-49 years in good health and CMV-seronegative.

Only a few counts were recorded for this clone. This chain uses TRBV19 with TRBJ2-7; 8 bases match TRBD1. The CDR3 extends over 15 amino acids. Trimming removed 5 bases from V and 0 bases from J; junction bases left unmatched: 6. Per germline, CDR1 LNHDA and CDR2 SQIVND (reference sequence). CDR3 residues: CASSPGQGRSYEQYF. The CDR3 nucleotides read TGTGCCAGTAGTCCCGGACAGGGCCGCTCCTACGAGCAGTACTTC.

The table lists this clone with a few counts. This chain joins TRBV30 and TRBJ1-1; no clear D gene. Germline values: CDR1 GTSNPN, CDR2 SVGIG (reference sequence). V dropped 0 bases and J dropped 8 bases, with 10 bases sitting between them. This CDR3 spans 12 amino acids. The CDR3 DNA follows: TGTGCCTGGAGTGTGGATGAGACAGAAGCTTTCTTT. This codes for CAWSVDETEAFF.

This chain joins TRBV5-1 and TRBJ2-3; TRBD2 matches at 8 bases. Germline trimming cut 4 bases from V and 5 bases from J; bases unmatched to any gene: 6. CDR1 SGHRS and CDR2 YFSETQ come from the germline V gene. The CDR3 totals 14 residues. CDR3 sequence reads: CASSHGRDRDTQYF. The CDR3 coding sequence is TGCGCCAGCAGCCACGGGAGGGATCGAGATACGCAGTATTTT.

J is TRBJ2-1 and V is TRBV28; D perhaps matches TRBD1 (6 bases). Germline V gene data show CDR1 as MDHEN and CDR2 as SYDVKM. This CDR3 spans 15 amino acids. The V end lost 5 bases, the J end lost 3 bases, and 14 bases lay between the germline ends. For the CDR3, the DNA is TGTGCCAGCAGTCCCTATACAGGGCTCTACAATGAGCAGTTCTTC. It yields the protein CASSPYTGLYNEQFF.

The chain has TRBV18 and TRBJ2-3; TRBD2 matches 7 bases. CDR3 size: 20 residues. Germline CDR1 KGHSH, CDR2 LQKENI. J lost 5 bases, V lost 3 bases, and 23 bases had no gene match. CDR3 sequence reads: CASSPGFGGSPGQGGDTQYF. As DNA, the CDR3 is TGTGCCAGCTCACCTGGATTTGGCGGGAGTCCGGGCCAAGGAGGAGATACGCAGTATTTT.

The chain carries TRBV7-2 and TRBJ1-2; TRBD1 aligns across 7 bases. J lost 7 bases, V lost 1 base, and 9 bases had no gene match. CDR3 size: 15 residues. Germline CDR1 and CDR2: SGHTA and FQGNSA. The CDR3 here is CASSLVVGQLSGYTF. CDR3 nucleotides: TGTGCCAGCAGCTTAGTAGTGGGACAGCTAAGTGGCTACACCTTC.

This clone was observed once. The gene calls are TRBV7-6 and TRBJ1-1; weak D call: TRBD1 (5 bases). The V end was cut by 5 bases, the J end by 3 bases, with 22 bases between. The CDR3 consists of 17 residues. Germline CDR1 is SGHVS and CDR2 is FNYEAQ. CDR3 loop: CASSPVPGYREDTEAFF. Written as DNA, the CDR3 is TGTGCCAGCAGCCCAGTCCCAGGGTATCGTGAAGACACTGAAGCTTTCTTT.

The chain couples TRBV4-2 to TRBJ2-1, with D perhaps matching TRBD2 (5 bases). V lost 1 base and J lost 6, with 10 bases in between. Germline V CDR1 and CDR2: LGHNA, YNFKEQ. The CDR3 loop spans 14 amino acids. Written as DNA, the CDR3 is TGTGCCAGCAGCCAAGCGGTAACTAGCAATGAGCAGTTCTTC. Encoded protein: CASSQAVTSNEQFF.

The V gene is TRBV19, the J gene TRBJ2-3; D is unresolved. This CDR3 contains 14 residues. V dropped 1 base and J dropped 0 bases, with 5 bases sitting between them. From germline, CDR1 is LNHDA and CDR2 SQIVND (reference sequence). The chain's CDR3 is CASSIATSTDTQYF. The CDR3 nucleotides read TGTGCCAGTAGTATAGCGACTAGCACAGATACGCAGTATTTT.

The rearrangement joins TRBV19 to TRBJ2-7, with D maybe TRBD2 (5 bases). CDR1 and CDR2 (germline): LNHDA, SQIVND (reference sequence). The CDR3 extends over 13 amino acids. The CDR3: CAKRGWFVYEQYF. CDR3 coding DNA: TGTGCGAAAAGAGGGTGGTTTGTCTACGAGCAGTACTTC. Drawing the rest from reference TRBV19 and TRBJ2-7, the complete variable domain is DGGITQSPKYLFRKEGQNVTLSCEQNLNHDAMYWYRQDPGQGLRLIYYSQIVNDFQKGDIAEGYSVSREKKESFPLTVTSAQKNPTAFYLCAKRGWFVYEQYFGPGTRLTVT.